Below are 2 T cell receptor beta chains sequenced from a single sample in a study of cytomegalovirus exposure and HLA in healthy donors (dated by TCRdb to 2016 to 2017). Library prep was done by the immunoSEQ multiplex PCR assay. For the multiplex PCR, a mixture combining 60 forward primers for TCR Vbeta segments and 13 reverse primers for TCR Jbeta segments was used. The source is immuneACCESS, and TCRdb retained only in-frame sequences with V and J called. Part of the clones is not carried over; for the studies checked, unresolved V genes explain less than half of this, and the remainder is unexplained. The sample data list about 150,000 clones, and roughly 79% of these were observed just once. Clones ranked in the top ten supply around 1.7% of the sample. The source material was PBMCs. All receptors derive from a woman aged 25 to 39 in good health and CMV-seronegative.

CDR3 protein: CASSNRANPSYGYTF. The CDR3 DNA reads TGTGCCAGCTCCAACAGGGCAAACCCTTCCTATGGCTACACCTTC. This chain links TRBV9 with TRBJ1-2; possible D gene TRBD1, 6 bases. Germline V lookup: CDR1 SGDLS, CDR2 YYNGEE. Trimming pared 7 bases from V and 4 bases from J, leaving 20 bases between. CDR3 length: 15 amino acids.

V and J are TRBV6-6 and TRBJ1-2, with D possibly matching TRBD1 (5 bases). The CDR3 consists of 11 residues. V lost 8 bases and J 3 bases, leaving 7 bases between the germline ends. The germline V gene encodes CDR1 MNHNY and CDR2 SVGAGI (reference sequence). CDR3 sequence reads: CASSGDYGYTF. The CDR3 bases are TGTGCCAGCTCGGGGGACTATGGCTACACCTTC.